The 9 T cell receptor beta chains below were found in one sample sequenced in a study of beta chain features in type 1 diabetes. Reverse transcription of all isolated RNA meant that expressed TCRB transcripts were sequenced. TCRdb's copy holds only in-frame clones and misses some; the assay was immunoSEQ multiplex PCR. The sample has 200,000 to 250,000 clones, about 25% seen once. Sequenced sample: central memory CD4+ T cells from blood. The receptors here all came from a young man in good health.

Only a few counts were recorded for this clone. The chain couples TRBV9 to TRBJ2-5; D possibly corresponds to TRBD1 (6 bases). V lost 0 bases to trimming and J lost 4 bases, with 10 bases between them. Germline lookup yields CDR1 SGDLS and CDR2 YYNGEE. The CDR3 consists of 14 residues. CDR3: CASSVAGQRETQYF. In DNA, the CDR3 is TGTGCCAGCAGCGTAGCGGGACAAAGAGAGACCCAGTACTTC.

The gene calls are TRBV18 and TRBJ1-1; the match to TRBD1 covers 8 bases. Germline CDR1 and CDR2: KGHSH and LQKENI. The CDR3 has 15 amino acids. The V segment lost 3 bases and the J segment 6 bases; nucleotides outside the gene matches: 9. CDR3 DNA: TGTGCCAGCTCACCTTCGACAGGGGAGGTCGCTGAAGCTTTCTTT. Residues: CASSPSTGEVAEAFF.

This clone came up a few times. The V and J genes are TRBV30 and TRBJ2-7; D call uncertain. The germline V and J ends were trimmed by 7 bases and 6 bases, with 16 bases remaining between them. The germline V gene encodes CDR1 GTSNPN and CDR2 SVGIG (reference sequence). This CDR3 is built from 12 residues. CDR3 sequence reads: CAYKFPPSEQYF. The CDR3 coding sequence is TGTGCCTATAAATTTCCCCCAAGCGAGCAGTACTTC.

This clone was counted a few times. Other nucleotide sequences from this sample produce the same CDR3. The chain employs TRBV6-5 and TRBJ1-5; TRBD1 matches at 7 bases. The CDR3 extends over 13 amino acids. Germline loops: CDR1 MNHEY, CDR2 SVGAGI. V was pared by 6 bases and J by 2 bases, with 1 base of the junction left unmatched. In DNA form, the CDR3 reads TGTGCCAGCAGAGGACAGGGCAATCAGCCCCAGCATTTT. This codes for CASRGQGNQPQHF.

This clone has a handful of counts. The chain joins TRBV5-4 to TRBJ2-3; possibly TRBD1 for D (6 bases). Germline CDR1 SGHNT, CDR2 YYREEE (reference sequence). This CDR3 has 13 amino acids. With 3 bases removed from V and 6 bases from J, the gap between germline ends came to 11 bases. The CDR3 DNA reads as TGTGCCAGCAGCTGGGCAGGGGATGATACGCAGTATTTT. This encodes CASSWAGDDTQYF.

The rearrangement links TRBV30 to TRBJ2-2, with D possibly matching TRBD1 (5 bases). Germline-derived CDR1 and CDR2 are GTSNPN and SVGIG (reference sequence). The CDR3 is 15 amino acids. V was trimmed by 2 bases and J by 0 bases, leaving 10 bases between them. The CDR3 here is CAWSPGIPNTGELFF. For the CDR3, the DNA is TGTGCCTGGAGTCCAGGGATTCCGAACACCGGGGAGCTGTTTTTT.

This chain's CDR3 is CASSPGGKGQETQYF. The DNA of the CDR3 is TGTGCCAGCAGCCCGGGGGGAAAAGGCCAAGAGACCCAGTACTTC. The chain recombines TRBV7-8 with TRBJ2-5; 7 bases are shared with TRBD2. CDR3 length equals 15 residues. The V gene end was trimmed by 5 bases and the J gene end by 1 base; junction bases not matched to a gene: 7. Germline assignment: CDR1 SGHVS and CDR2 FQNEAQ.

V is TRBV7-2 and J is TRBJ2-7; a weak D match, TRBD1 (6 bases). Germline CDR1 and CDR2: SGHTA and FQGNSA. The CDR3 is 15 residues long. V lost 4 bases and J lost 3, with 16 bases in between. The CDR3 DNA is TGTGCCAGCAGCTCGACACCGACAGGAGTCTACGAGCAGTACTTC. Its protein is CASSSTPTGVYEQYF.

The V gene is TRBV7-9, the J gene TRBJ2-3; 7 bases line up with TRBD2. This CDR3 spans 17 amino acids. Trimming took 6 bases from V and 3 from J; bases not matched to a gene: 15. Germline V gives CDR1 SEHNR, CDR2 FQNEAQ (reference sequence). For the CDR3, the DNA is TGTGCCAGCAGTCGGCCTTGGGGGGGAACCTCAACAGATACGCAGTATTTT. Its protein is CASSRPWGGTSTDTQYF. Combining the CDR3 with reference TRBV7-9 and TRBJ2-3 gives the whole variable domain DTGVSQNPRHKITKRGQNVTFRCDPISEHNRLYWYRQTLGQGPEFLTYFQNEAQLEKSRLLSDRFSAERPKGSFSTLEIQRTEQGDSAMYLCASSRPWGGTSTDTQYFGPGTRLTVL.